This is a list of T cell receptor beta chains from one sample in a study of T cell responses to AZD1222 COVID-19 vaccine. Measured with immunoSEQ multiplex PCR; TCRdb has only the in-frame clones, and not every one. This table has around 94,000 clones, 75% to 90% appearing once. This specimen consisted of peripheral blood, obtained 28 days after the second AZD1222 dose. These receptors all stem from an adult who received the AZD1222 COVID-19 vaccine. Each CDR3 is given with its conserved first and last residue. The D gene is left open where the match is weak. Part of the rows lack a size; the others show once, few, many or a class for expanded clones.

D gene	V gene	clone size	J gene	CDR3 DNA	CDR3 protein
-	TRBV15	-	TRBJ2-2	TGTGCCACCAGCAGAGATCAAGGTTTGGGGACCGGGGAGCTGTTTTTT	CATSRDQGLGTGELFF
-	TRBV28	few	TRBJ2-1	TGTGCCAGCAGTTCTTGGCAGGGGAACAATGAGCAGTTCTTC	CASSSWQGNNEQFF
-	TRBV6-5	-	TRBJ1-1	TGTGCCAGCAGCCTTGACAGGTCTTACACTGAAGCTTTCTTT	CASSLDRSYTEAFF
-	TRBV27	-	TRBJ2-5	TGTGCCAGCAGAGCGTGGGTACGGATTGATGGCCCCCAAGAGACCCAGTACTTC	CASRAWVRIDGPQETQYF
-	TRBV4-1	once	TRBJ1-6	TGCGCCAGCAGCCGAGAGACAGGTAGAAATTCACCCCTCCACTTT	CASSRETGRNSPLHF
-	TRBV29-1	-	TRBJ2-7	TGCAGCGTTAAAGACAGATACGAGCAGTACTTC	CSVKDRYEQYF
-	TRBV10-2	-	TRBJ1-5	TGCGCCAGCAGTGAGTCCGGGGGAGCGAATCAGCCCCAGCATTTT	CASSESGGANQPQHF
-	TRBV5-6	once	TRBJ1-2	TGTGCCAGCAGCTTGGTCAGCTATGGCTACACCTTC	CASSLVSYGYTF
TRBD1	TRBV16	-	TRBJ1-1	TGTGCCAGCAGCGGGAACAGGGGGGGCTACACTGAAGCTTTCTTT	CASSGNRGGYTEAFF
TRBD2	TRBV28	once	TRBJ2-1	TGTGCCAGCAGTCGACTAACTTCGACAGGCCCTTTAGCGGGAGGCCGCTTACCTGAGCAGTTCTTC	CASSRLTSTGPLAGGRLPEQFF
TRBD1	TRBV29-1	-	TRBJ1-1	TGCAGCGTTAGGGAGGGGGCGGGCACTGAAGCTTTCTTT	CSVREGAGTEAFF
TRBD1	TRBV27	once	TRBJ1-5	TGTGCCAGCAGCGCGGAAGGGGGCCTCGGTCAGCCCCAGCATTTT	CASSAEGGLGQPQHF
TRBD2	TRBV4-2	-	TRBJ2-7	TGTGCCAGCAGTTACACATTAGCGGGCCGTCCCTACGAGCAGTACTTC	CASSYTLAGRPYEQYF
-	TRBV2	once	TRBJ2-7	TGTGCCAGCAGAGGAGGAGGGGTCTACGAGCAGTACTTC	CASRGGGVYEQYF
-	TRBV4-1	-	TRBJ2-7	TGCGCCAGCAGCCAGCGGAAGGTGGAGGGGGTCTCCTACGAGCAGTACTTC	CASSQRKVEGVSYEQYF
-	TRBV18	-	TRBJ2-5	TGTGCCAGCTCACCACAGCTCACTCCTGTCTGGTCCCAAGGGGAGACCCAGTACTTC	CASSPQLTPVWSQGETQYF
TRBD1	TRBV9	once	TRBJ1-6	TGTGCCAGCAGCACCGGGACAGGGCCTAATTCACCCCTCCACTTT	CASSTGTGPNSPLHF
-	TRBV1	-	TRBJ2-7	TGCACCAGCAGCGGACAGAGGTCCAGACTAGCGAGCACCTACGAGCAGTACTTC	CTSSGQRSRLASTYEQYF
TRBD2	TRBV10-2	-	TRBJ2-1	TGCGCCAGCAGTGAGTCGCGGCTAGCGGGAACGTTCGGCAATGAGCAGTTCTTC	CASSESRLAGTFGNEQFF
-	TRBV2	-	TRBJ2-2	TGTGCCAGCAGTGGTAGGAGTCACTTGAACACCGGGGAGCTGTTTTTT	CASSGRSHLNTGELFF
-	TRBV12-3/TRBV12-4	-	TRBJ2-5	TGTGCCAGCAGGAAGGGGGGGGAGACCCAGTACTTC	CASRKGGETQYF
TRBD1	TRBV7-7	-	TRBJ2-3	TGTGCTAGCAGCCCTGGAAGGGGGCCGGAGGATACGCAGTATTTT	CASSPGRGPEDTQYF
-	TRBV10-3	-	TRBJ2-2	TGTGCCATCACCCAGACCGGGGAGCTGTTTTTT	CAITQTGELFF
-	TRBV5-6	-	TRBJ1-1	TGTGCCAGCAGCTCCCCGACCGAGATGAACACTGAAGCTTTCTTT	CASSSPTEMNTEAFF
-	TRBV28	once	TRBJ2-7	TGTGCCAGCAGCCCTCAGTCGTTCGAGCAGTACTTC	CASSPQSFEQYF
-	TRBV19	-	TRBJ1-1	TGTGCCAGTAGTGTGATTTCGAACACTGAAGCTTTCTTT	CASSVISNTEAFF
-	TRBV5-1	-	TRBJ1-5	TGCGCCAGCAGCGTGGGGAACGCCCAAGGGCCCCAGCATTTT	CASSVGNAQGPQHF
-	TRBV11-2	-	TRBJ2-7	TGTGCCAGCAGCCCCCAAAAGATCTTACGAGGGCAGTACTTC	CASSPQKILRGQYF
-	TRBV21-1	-	TRBJ2-5	TGTGCCAGCAGCAAAGCGCCGTCTAAAGAGACCCAGTACTTC	CASSKAPSKETQYF
-	TRBV10-3	-	TRBJ2-3	TGTGCCATCAGTGCTTCCGATACGCAGTATTTT	CAISASDTQYF
-	TRBV21-1	few	TRBJ2-7	TGTGCCAGCAGGGAGGGGGCAGGGGGCTCCTACGAGCAGTACTTC	CASREGAGGSYEQYF
-	TRBV19	-	TRBJ1-5	TGTGCCAGTTCTGGACGGGGAAATCAGCCCCAGCATTTT	CASSGRGNQPQHF
-	TRBV27	-	TRBJ1-5	TGTGCCAGCAGTCCCATACAGGGACATCAGCCCCAGCATTTT	CASSPIQGHQPQHF
-	TRBV19	-	TRBJ2-7	TGTGCCAGTAGTATAGATCTGAGTCAGCTCTACGAGCAGTACTTC	CASSIDLSQLYEQYF
-	TRBV5-1	-	TRBJ1-4	TGCGCCAGCAGCAGCAAAGACGTATTTAATGAAAAACTGTTTTTT	CASSSKDVFNEKLFF
TRBD2	TRBV12-3/TRBV12-4	-	TRBJ2-5	TGTGCCAGCAGCTTAGCGGGAACAGAGACCCAGTACTTC	CASSLAGTETQYF
-	TRBV29-1	-	TRBJ2-7	TGCAGCGTGACGGGACGGGGGATCGAGCAGTACTTC	CSVTGRGIEQYF
-	TRBV30	-	TRBJ1-2	TGTGCCTGGAGGAGGGATGAAAACTATGGCTACACCTTC	CAWRRDENYGYTF
-	TRBV6-5	-	TRBJ1-5	TGTGCCAGCGTGGGGGGAACTAATCAGCCCCAGCATTTT	CASVGGTNQPQHF
TRBD1	TRBV5-4	-	TRBJ1-3	TGTGCCAGCAGCAGACAGGGAGGGGAAGGAAACACCATATATTTT	CASSRQGGEGNTIYF
-	TRBV15	few	TRBJ1-5	TGTGCCACCAGCAGAGGGACGGATTATAATCAGCCCCAGCATTTT	CATSRGTDYNQPQHF
TRBD1	TRBV10-3	-	TRBJ2-7	TGTGCCATCAGTTTCACCGGGACAGGGGGCTACGAGCAGTACTTC	CAISFTGTGGYEQYF
TRBD1	TRBV27	-	TRBJ2-7	TGTGCCAGCAGTTTACAGCAGGGGGCGTACGAGCAGTACTTC	CASSLQQGAYEQYF
-	TRBV3-1/TRBV3-2	-	TRBJ2-3	TGTGCCAGCAGCCATAGAACTAGCACAGATACGCAGTATTTT	CASSHRTSTDTQYF
TRBD2	TRBV27	-	TRBJ2-1	TGTGCCAGCAGTTTGCTAGCGGGAACTCAGGAGCAGTTCTTC	CASSLLAGTQEQFF